One sample yielded the 20 T cell receptor beta chains listed below, sequenced in a study of CD8 T cells in Susac syndrome (dated by TCRdb to the late 2010s). Library creation used the immunoSEQ multiplex PCR assay. RNA was extracted with the RNeasy kit and about 0.5 to 1 ug was reverse transcribed using random hexamers. TCRdb passed the public sequencing reads through fastp at Q25 and MiXCR, retaining productive beta sequences. Rows are combined by CDR3 protein, so each entry shows the most common genes and DNA. The sample profile shows some 200,000 distinct CDR3 sequences; more than 85% of them were found once. The ten most abundant clones make up around 0.14% of the sample. The material sequenced was CD8+ T cells from PBMCs. Receptor source: a human donor with multiple sclerosis.

The DNA for the CDR3 is TGTGCCAGCAGTTACGGAGCGGGCGGGGGGAACACCGGGGAGCTGTTTTTT. As protein: CASSYGAGGGNTGELFF. This sequence joins TRBV6-5 and TRBJ2-2; 7 positions match TRBD2. The V segment lost 2 bases and the J segment 1 base; nucleotides outside the gene matches: 7. Germline CDR1 is MNHEY and CDR2 is SVGAGI. There are 17 residues in the CDR3.

This chain connects TRBV7-9 to TRBJ2-1; 12 nucleotides line up with TRBD2. The CDR3 runs 17 residues. V was pared by 0 bases and J by 3 bases, with 3 bases of the junction left unmatched. From germline, CDR1 is SEHNR and CDR2 FQNEAQ (reference sequence). For the CDR3, the DNA is TGTGCCAGCAGCTTAGCGCTAGCGGGAGGGTTCTACAATGAGCAGTTCTTC. Translation: CASSLALAGGFYNEQFF.

The CDR3 sequence: CASSLTDGAAGNTEAFF. In nucleotides, the CDR3 is TGTGCCAGCAGTTTAACAGACGGGGCGGCCGGGAACACTGAAGCTTTCTTT. The V call is TRBV6-2 or TRBV6-3, the J call TRBJ1-1, with D maybe TRBD1 (5 bases). The germline CDR1 and CDR2 sequences are MNHEY and SVGEGT. Trimming left V 4 bases short and J 1 base short, with 19 bases between. CDR3 length: 17 residues.

This clonotype was picked up one time. The chain combines TRBV12-3 or TRBV12-4 with TRBJ2-1; 8 bases are a match to TRBD1. The V segment lost 6 bases and the J segment 4 bases; nucleotides outside the gene matches: 11. There are 16 residues in the CDR3. The CDR3 here is CASSPGQGPRYNEQFF. In DNA, the CDR3 is TGTGCCAGCAGCCCTGGACAGGGCCCGAGGTACAATGAGCAGTTCTTC.

V usage is TRBV12-3 or TRBV12-4 and J usage is TRBJ1-1; D is perhaps TRBD1 (5 bases). This CDR3 contains 16 residues. V dropped 2 bases and J dropped 1 base, with 14 bases sitting between them. The CDR3 bases are TGTGCCAGCAGTTTAAGGGGCCCCGTTGCGAACACTGAAGCTTTCTTT. Protein: CASSLRGPVANTEAFF.

The chain has TRBV4-2 and TRBJ2-3; 8 nucleotides agree with TRBD2. V trimming: 1 base; J trimming: 4 bases; junction bases outside the gene matches: 4. CDR3 length: 15 residues. Germline assignment: CDR1 LGHNA and CDR2 YNFKEQ. The CDR3 DNA follows: TGTGCCAGCAGCCAAGCACTAGCGGAACCAGATACGCAGTATTTT. It translates to CASSQALAEPDTQYF.

The chain has TRBV12-3 or TRBV12-4 and TRBJ1-1; D may be TRBD1 (5 bases). Trimming removed 2 bases from V and 4 bases from J, with 11 bases in between. The CDR3 covers 14 residues. The CDR3 region has the DNA TGTGCCAGCAGTTTAATCGGGGGAGGCACTGAAGCTTTCTTT. Translation gives CASSLIGGGTEAFF.

This clonotype was detected once. The rearrangement joins TRBV11-3 to TRBJ1-2; no clear D gene. The V end lost 1 base, the J end lost 6 bases, and 6 bases lay between the germline ends. The CDR3 length is 12 residues. Germline CDR1 and CDR2: SGHNT and YENEEA. CDR3 bases: TGTGCCAGCAGCTTAGGACTCGATGGCTACACCTTC. Translating it yields CASSLGLDGYTF.

J is TRBJ1-4 and V is TRBV5-1; D is ambiguous. The CDR3 totals 16 residues. Per the germline V gene, CDR1 is SGHRS and CDR2 is YFSETQ. The germline V and J ends were trimmed by 5 bases and 0 bases, with 14 bases remaining between them. Written as DNA, the CDR3 is TGCGCCAGCAGTTTCCTCCAACAAGCAACTAATGAAAAACTGTTTTTT. Protein: CASSFLQQATNEKLFF. Drawing the rest from reference TRBV5-1 and TRBJ1-4, the complete variable domain is KAGVTQTPRYLIKTRGQQVTLSCSPISGHRSVSWYQQTPGQGLQFLFEYFSETQRNKGNFPGRFSGRQFSNSRSEMNVSTLELGDSALYLCASSFLQQATNEKLFFGSGTQLSVL.

V usage is TRBV7-9 and J usage is TRBJ1-2, with 8 bases matching TRBD1. The J segment lost 6 bases and the V segment lost 1 base, leaving 10 bases of the junction unmatched. The CDR3 contains 16 residues. Per the germline V gene, CDR1 is SEHNR and CDR2 is FQNEAQ (reference sequence). CDR3 amino acids: CASSLEIAGGADGYTF. The CDR3 DNA reads as TGTGCCAGCAGCTTAGAAATAGCAGGGGGCGCGGATGGCTACACCTTC.

In its sample, this clonotype was seen once. This chain uses TRBV4-3 with TRBJ2-3; D is unresolved. Trimming took off 0 bases at V and 1 base at J, with 11 bases between the two ends. The CDR3 contains 16 residues. CDR1 is LGHNA and CDR2 is YSLEER in the germline V gene. The CDR3 protein is CASSQDRWRGTDTQYF. CDR3 bases: TGCGCCAGCAGCCAAGATAGATGGCGAGGCACAGATACGCAGTATTTT.

The gene calls are TRBV12-3 or TRBV12-4 and TRBJ1-1; unclear D gene. CDR3 length: 13 residues. V was cut by 6 bases and J by 1 base, with 9 bases left in between. CDR3 loop: CASSFAWNTEAFF. CDR3 nucleotide sequence: TGTGCCAGCAGCTTCGCTTGGAACACTGAAGCTTTCTTT.

J is TRBJ2-1 and V is TRBV3-1, with D tentatively TRBD2 (6 bases). Per the germline V gene, CDR1 is LGHDT and CDR2 is YNNKEL (reference sequence). Trimming pared 5 bases from V and 6 bases from J, leaving 14 bases between. CDR3 size: 14 residues. The CDR3 nucleotides are TGTGCCAGCAGCTTCGGCGGGGTCGGCAATGAGCAGTTCTTC. Translating gives CASSFGGVGNEQFF.

The chain combines TRBV20-1 with TRBJ2-7; TRBD2 might be the D (6 bases). The V gene's germline CDR1 is DFQATT and CDR2 SNEGSKA (reference sequence). The CDR3 is 14 amino acids. V was clipped by 6 bases and J by 0 bases, with 15 bases between them. The chain's CDR3 is CSAPRDLSSYEQYF. In nucleotides, the CDR3 is TGCAGTGCCCCCCGGGACTTGAGCTCCTACGAGCAGTACTTC.

The V and J genes are TRBV7-9 and TRBJ2-7, with TRBD2 as a possible D gene (5 bases). Trimming removed 5 bases from V and 3 bases from J, with 11 bases in between. Germline CDR1 and CDR2: SEHNR and FQNEAQ (reference sequence). This CDR3 contains 13 residues. CDR3 nucleotides: TGTGCCAGCAGCCGCCCGAGCGGCTACGAGCAGTACTTC. Translation: CASSRPSGYEQYF.

This sequence joins TRBV5-6 and TRBJ2-3, with D possibly matching TRBD1 (5 bases). The CDR3 contains 15 residues. Trimming left V 6 bases short and J 3 bases short, with 17 bases between. Germline V gene lookup returns CDR1 SGHDT and CDR2 YYEEEE. The CDR3 loop reads CASMRRGRGTDTQYF. Here the CDR3 DNA reads TGTGCCAGCATGAGGCGCGGAAGGGGAACAGATACGCAGTATTTT.

The chain carries TRBV6-6 and TRBJ2-3; D uncertain. The length of the CDR3 is 14 residues. Trimming removed 0 bases from V and 0 bases from J, with 4 bases in between. CDR1 and CDR2 from the germline V gene are MNHNY and SVGAGI (reference sequence). This CDR3 is CASSYSDSTDTQYF. Here the CDR3 DNA reads TGTGCCAGCAGTTACTCGGACAGCACAGATACGCAGTATTTT.

The rearrangement links TRBV7-8 to TRBJ2-5, with D tentatively TRBD2 (6 bases). The V end lost 1 base, the J end lost 5 bases, and 8 bases lay between the germline ends. The CDR3 length is 13 residues. CDR1 SGHVS and CDR2 FQNEAQ come from the germline V gene. CDR3 DNA: TGTGCCAGCAGCTTAGGGAGGGTGGAGACCCAGTACTTC. Translation gives CASSLGRVETQYF.

The rearrangement links TRBV11-1 to TRBJ1-1; a possible D gene is TRBD1 (6 bases). Trimming stripped 8 bases from V and 6 bases from J, with 13 bases between. The germline gives CDR1 SGHAT, CDR2 FQDESV (reference sequence). This CDR3 comprises 12 residues. The CDR3 DNA reads TGTGCCAGCGGACTACAGGGTTCTGAAGCTTTCTTT. Translation: CASGLQGSEAFF.

The DNA for the CDR3 is TGTGCCACCAGTGACCCGTATACAGGGTACAATGAGCAGTTCTTC. This translates into CATSDPYTGYNEQFF. The chain carries TRBV24-1 and TRBJ2-1, with a possible D match to TRBD1 (6 bases). The CDR3 has 15 amino acids. Germline loops: CDR1 KGHDR, CDR2 SFDVKD. V was shortened by 4 bases and J by 4 bases, with 13 bases between the two germline ends.